The 10 T cell receptor beta chains below all came from one sample that was sequenced in a study of blood T cell repertoires in COVID-19. Produced via immunoSEQ multiplex PCR; TCRdb's table is partial and in-frame only. The data contain around 270,000 clones, 75% to 90% of them singletons. The sequencing sample was made of peripheral blood. These receptors were taken from a man aged 30-40 years with acute or convalescent COVID-19.

This chain connects TRBV15 to TRBJ2-7; no clear D. Germline loops: CDR1 LNHNV, CDR2 YYDKDF (reference sequence). Trimming stripped 5 bases from V and 6 bases from J, with 20 bases between. CDR3 size: 15 residues. CDR3 bases: TGTGCCACCAGCGTCCGTGGGCAGTGGATGGGCGAGCAGTACTTC. Translation: CATSVRGQWMGEQYF. The full variable domain, in which reference TRBV15 and TRBJ2-7 provide the parts outside the CDR3, is DAMVIQNPRYQVTQFGKPVTLSCSQTLNHNVMYWYQQKSSQAPKLLFHYYDKDFNNEADTPDNFQSRRPNTSFCFLDIRSPGLGDTAMYLCATSVRGQWMGEQYFGPGTRLTVT.

The rearrangement joins TRBV28 to TRBJ2-1; possible D gene TRBD2, 6 bases. CDR1 and CDR2 (germline): MDHEN, SYDVKM. Deletions cut 5 bases from V and 5 bases from J, with 19 bases between. The CDR3 covers 16 residues. DNA of the CDR3: TGTGCCAGCAGTCGCGCGGGGACCCCCCGGCACAATGAGCAGTTCTTC. Protein sequence: CASSRAGTPRHNEQFF.

The rearrangement joins TRBV5-6 to TRBJ2-3, with D possibly being TRBD2 (5 bases). V was trimmed by 4 bases and J by 4 bases, leaving 16 bases between them. The germline V gene has CDR1 SGHDT and CDR2 YYEEEE. CDR3 length: 15 residues. CDR3 protein: CASSRGPGFSDTQYF. CDR3 DNA sequence: TGTGCCAGCAGCCGAGGGCCTGGCTTCTCAGATACGCAGTATTTT. The full variable domain, completed using reference TRBV5-6 and TRBJ2-3, is DAGVTQSPTHLIKTRGQQVTLRCSPKSGHDTVSWYQQALGQGPQFIFQYYEEEERQRGNFPDRFSGHQFPNYSSELNVNALLLGDSALYLCASSRGPGFSDTQYFGPGTRLTVL.

The V and J genes are TRBV20-1 and TRBJ2-1; TRBD2 might be the D (6 bases). The V end was cut by 5 bases, the J end by 9 bases, with 11 bases between. CDR1 and CDR2 from the germline V gene are DFQATT and SNEGSKA (reference sequence). The CDR3 is 11 amino acids. The CDR3 bases are TGCAGTGCTTCCCCGGGACTTGAGCAGTTCTTC. Its protein is CSASPGLEQFF.

This rearrangement joins TRBV2 to TRBJ1-1, with D possibly TRBD1 on 6 matching bases. V was pared by 10 bases and J by 4 bases, with 16 bases between. Germline assignment: CDR1 SNHLY and CDR2 FYNNEI. The CDR3 is 13 residues long. The CDR3 spells CATRTAPITEAFF. CDR3 DNA sequence: TGTGCCACACGGACAGCGCCTATCACTGAAGCTTTCTTT. Drawing the rest from reference TRBV2 and TRBJ1-1, the complete variable domain is EPEVTQTPSHQVTQMGQEVILRCVPISNHLYFYWYRQILGQKVEFLVSFYNNEISEKSEIFDDQFSVERPDGSNFTLKIRSTKLEDSAMYFCATRTAPITEAFFGQGTRLTVV.

The chain recombines TRBV4-2 with TRBJ2-7; D possibly corresponds to TRBD1 (6 bases). CDR3 length equals 13 residues. Trimming stripped 3 bases from V and 8 bases from J, with 14 bases between. CDR1 is LGHNA and CDR2 is YNFKEQ in the germline V gene. CDR3 coding DNA: TGTGCCAGCAGCCAGGGGGCCGAATCAAAGCAGTACTTC. Amino acids: CASSQGAESKQYF.

The chain links TRBV24-1 to TRBJ2-1; TRBD2 matches at 13 bases. The germline CDR1 and CDR2 sequences are KGHDR and SFDVKD. This CDR3 is built from 14 residues. The J segment lost 15 bases and the V segment lost 1 base, leaving 5 bases of the junction unmatched. The CDR3: CATSDFVGLAGAFF. In nucleotides, the CDR3 is TGTGCCACCAGTGATTTCGTCGGACTAGCGGGGGCGTTCTTC.

This chain uses TRBV6-6 with TRBJ1-2, with D tentatively TRBD1 (5 bases). V was pared by 6 bases and J by 6 bases, with 8 bases between. Germline lookup yields CDR1 MNHNY and CDR2 SVGAGI (reference sequence). The CDR3 runs to 11 residues. In nucleotides, the CDR3 is TGTGCCAGCAGGACACAGGATGGCTACACCTTC. Translated, it gives CASRTQDGYTF.

This clone was seen only once. This rearrangement joins TRBV6-6 to TRBJ2-1, with TRBD1 matching over 8 bases. V gave up 8 bases and J gave up 3 bases; unmatched junction bases: 3. Germline values: CDR1 MNHNY, CDR2 SVGAGI (reference sequence). The CDR3 extends over 13 amino acids. The CDR3 DNA follows: TGTGCCAGCTTCGGGACAGGCTACAATGAGCAGTTCTTC. Translation gives CASFGTGYNEQFF.

The chain carries TRBV5-5 and TRBJ2-1; D is perhaps TRBD1 (6 bases). The length of the CDR3 is 13 residues. The germline V and J ends were trimmed by 3 bases and 7 bases, with 11 bases remaining between them. The germline V gene encodes CDR1 SGHKS and CDR2 YYEKEE (reference sequence). Here the CDR3 reads CASSSGDVNEQFF. As DNA, the CDR3 is TGTGCCAGCAGCTCAGGGGACGTAAATGAGCAGTTCTTC.